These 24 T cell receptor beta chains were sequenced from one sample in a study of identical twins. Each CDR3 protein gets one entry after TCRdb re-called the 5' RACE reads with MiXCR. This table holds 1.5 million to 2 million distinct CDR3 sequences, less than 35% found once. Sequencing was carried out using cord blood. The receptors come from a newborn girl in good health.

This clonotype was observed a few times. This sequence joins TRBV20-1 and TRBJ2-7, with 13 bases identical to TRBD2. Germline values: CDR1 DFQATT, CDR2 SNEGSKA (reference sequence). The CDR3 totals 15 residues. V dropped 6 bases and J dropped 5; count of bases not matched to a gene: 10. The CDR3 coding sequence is TGCAGTGCAGGGACTAGCGGGGCTTGGACGGACGAGCAGTACTTC. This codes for CSAGTSGAWTDEQYF.

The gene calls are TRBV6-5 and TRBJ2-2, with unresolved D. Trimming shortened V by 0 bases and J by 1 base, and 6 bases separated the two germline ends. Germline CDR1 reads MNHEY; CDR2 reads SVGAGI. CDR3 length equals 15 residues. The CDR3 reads CASSYSDGNTGELFF. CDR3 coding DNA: TGTGCCAGCAGTTACTCTGATGGGAACACCGGGGAGCTGTTTTTT.

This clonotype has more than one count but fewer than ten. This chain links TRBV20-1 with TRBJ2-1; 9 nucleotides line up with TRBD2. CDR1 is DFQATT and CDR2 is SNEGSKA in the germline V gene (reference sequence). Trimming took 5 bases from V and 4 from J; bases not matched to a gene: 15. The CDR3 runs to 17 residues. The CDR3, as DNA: TGCAGTGCTCCTCGCGAATACGGCGGGAGGGGATACAATGAGCAGTTCTTC. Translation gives CSAPREYGGRGYNEQFF.

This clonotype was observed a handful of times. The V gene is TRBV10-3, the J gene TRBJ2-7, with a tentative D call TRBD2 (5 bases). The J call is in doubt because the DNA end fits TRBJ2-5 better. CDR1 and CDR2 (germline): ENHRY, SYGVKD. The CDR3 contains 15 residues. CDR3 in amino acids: CAISESTGSRETQYF. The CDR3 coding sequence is TGTGCCATCAGTGAGTCGACGGGATCCAGGGAGACCCAGTACTTC.

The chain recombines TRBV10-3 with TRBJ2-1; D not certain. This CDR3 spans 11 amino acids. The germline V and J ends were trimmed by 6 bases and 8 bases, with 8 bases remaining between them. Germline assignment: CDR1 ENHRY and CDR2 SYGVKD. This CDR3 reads CAISQADEQFF. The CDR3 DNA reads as TGTGCCATCAGCCAAGCCGATGAGCAGTTCTTC.

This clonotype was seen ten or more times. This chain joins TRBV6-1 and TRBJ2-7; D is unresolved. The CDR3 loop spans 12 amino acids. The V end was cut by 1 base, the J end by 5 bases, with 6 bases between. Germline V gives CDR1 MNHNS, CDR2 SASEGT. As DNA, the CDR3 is TGTGCCAGCAGTGAAGGTGGCGACGAGCAGTACTTC. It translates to CASSEGGDEQYF.

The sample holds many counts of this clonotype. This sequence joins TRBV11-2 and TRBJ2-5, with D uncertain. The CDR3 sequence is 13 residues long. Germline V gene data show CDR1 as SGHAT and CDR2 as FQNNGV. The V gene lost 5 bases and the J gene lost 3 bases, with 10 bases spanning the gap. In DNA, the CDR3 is TGTGCCAGCAGCCCTTCCCCAAAAGAGACCCAGTACTTC. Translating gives CASSPSPKETQYF. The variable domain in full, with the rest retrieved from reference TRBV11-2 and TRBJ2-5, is EAGVAQSPRYKIIEKRQSVAFWCNPISGHATLYWYQQILGQGPKLLIQFQNNGVVDDSQLPKDRFSAERLKGVDSTLKIQPAKLEDSAVYLCASSPSPKETQYFGPGTRLLVL.

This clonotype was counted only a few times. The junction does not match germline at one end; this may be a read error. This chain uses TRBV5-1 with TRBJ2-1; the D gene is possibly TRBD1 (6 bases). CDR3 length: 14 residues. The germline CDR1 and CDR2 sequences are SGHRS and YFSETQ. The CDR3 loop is CASSTGSSYNEQFF. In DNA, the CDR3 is TGTGCCAGCAGCACAGGGAGCTCCTACAATGAGCAGTTCTTC.

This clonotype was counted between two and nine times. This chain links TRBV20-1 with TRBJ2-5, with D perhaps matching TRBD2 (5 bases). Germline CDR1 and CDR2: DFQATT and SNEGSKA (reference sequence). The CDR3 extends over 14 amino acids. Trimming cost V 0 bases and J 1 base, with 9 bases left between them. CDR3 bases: TGCAGTGCTAGAGAGGGGAGTACCCAAGAGACCCAGTACTTC. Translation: CSAREGSTQETQYF.

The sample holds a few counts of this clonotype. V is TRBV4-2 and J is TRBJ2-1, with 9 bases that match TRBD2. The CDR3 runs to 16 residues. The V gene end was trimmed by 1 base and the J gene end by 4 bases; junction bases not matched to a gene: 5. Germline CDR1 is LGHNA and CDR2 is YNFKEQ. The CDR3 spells CASSQGLADLYNEQFF. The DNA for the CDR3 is TGTGCCAGCAGCCAAGGACTAGCGGACTTGTACAATGAGCAGTTCTTC.

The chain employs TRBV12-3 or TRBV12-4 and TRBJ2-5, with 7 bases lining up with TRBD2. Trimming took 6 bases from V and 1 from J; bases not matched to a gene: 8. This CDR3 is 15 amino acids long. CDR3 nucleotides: TGTGCCAGCAGACGACAGACTAGCCGCCAAGAGACCCAGTACTTC. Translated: CASRRQTSRQETQYF.

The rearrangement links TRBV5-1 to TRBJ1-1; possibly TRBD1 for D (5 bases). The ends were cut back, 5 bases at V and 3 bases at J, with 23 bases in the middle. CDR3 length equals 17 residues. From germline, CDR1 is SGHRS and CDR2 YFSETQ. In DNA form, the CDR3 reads TGCGCCAGCAGTAGGGCGGGGCGCGTAGGAAGGGACACTGAAGCTTTCTTT. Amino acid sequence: CASSRAGRVGRDTEAFF.

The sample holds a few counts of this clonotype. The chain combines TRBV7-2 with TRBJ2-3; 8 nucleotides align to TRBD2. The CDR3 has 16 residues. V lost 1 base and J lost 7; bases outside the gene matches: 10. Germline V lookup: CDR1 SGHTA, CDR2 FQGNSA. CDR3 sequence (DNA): TGTGCCAGCAGCTTAGACTTGGCGGGGGGTAGGAATACGCAGTATTTT. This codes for CASSLDLAGGRNTQYF.

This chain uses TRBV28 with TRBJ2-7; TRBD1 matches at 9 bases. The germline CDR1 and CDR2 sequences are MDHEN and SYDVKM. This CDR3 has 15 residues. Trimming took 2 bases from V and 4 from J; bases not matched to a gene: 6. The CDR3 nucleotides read TGTGCCAGCAGTTTAAGGGGACAGGGAAATTACGAGCAGTACTTC. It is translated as CASSLRGQGNYEQYF.

The chain's CDR3 is CASSEVGLAEPYNEQYF. The CDR3 DNA reads as TGTGCCAGCAGTGAAGTAGGACTAGCGGAACCGTACAATGAGCAGTACTTC. J is TRBJ2-5 and V is TRBV25-1; 10 bases align to TRBD2. V lost 2 bases and J lost 11; bases outside the gene matches: 17. CDR3 size: 17 residues. Germline V lookup: CDR1 MGHDK, CDR2 SYGVNS.

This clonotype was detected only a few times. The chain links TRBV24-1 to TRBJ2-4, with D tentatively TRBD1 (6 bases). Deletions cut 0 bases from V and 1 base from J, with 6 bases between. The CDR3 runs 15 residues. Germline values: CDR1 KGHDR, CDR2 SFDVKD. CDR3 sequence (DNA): TGTGCCACCAGTGATTTGCAGGGGGCCAAAAACATTCAGTACTTC. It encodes CATSDLQGAKNIQYF.

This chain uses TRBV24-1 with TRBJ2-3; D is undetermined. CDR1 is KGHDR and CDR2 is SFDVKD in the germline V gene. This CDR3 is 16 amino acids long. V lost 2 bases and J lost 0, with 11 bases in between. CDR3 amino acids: CATSDSNMASTDTQYF. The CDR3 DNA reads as TGTGCCACCAGTGATTCAAACATGGCTAGCACAGATACGCAGTATTTT.

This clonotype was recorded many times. CDR3 residues: CASSPTSGYEQYF. The CDR3 DNA is TGTGCCAGCAGTCCCACTAGCGGCTACGAGCAGTACTTC. The J gene is TRBJ2-7, the V gene TRBV18; 8 bases match TRBD2. The CDR3 runs 13 residues. The V gene end was trimmed by 8 bases and the J gene end by 3 bases; junction bases not matched to a gene: 6. Germline CDR1 and CDR2: KGHSH and LQKENI. The complete variable domain, with remaining parts taken from reference TRBV18 and TRBJ2-7, reads NAGVMQNPRHLVRRRGQEARLRCSPMKGHSHVYWYRQLPEEGLKFMVYLQKENIIDESGMPKERFSAEFPKEGPSILRIQQVVRGDSAAYFCASSPTSGYEQYFGPGTRLTVT.

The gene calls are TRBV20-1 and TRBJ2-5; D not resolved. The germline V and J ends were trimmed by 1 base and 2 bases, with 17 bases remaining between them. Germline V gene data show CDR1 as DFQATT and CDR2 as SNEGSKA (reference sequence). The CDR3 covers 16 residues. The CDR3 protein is CSARVPSSPLQETQYF. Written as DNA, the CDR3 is TGCAGTGCTAGAGTACCCTCCAGCCCCCTTCAAGAGACCCAGTACTTC.

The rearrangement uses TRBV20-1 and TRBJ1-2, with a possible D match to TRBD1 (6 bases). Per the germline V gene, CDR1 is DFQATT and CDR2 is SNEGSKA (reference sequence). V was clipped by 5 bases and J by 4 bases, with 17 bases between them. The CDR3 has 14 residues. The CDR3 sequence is CSAWFGGQTYGYTF. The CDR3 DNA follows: TGCAGTGCTTGGTTTGGGGGGCAAACCTATGGCTACACCTTC.

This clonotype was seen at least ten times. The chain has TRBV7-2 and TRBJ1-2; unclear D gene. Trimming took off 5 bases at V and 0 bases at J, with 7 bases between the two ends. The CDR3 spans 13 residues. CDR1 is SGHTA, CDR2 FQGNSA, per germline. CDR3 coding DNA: TGTGCCAGCAGCCCGACAACTAACTATGGCTACACCTTC. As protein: CASSPTTNYGYTF.

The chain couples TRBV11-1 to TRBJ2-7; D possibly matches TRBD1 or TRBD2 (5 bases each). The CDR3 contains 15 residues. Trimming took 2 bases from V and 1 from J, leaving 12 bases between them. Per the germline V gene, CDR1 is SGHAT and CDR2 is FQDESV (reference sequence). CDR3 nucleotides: TGTGCCAGCAGCTTACGGGACGGGGTTTCCTACGAGCAGTACTTC. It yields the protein CASSLRDGVSYEQYF. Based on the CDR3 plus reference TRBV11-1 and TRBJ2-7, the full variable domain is EAEVAQSPRYKITEKSQAVAFWCDPISGHATLYWYRQILGQGPELLVQFQDESVVDDSQLPKDRFSAERLKGVDSTLKIQPAELGDSAMYLCASSLRDGVSYEQYFGPGTRLTVT.

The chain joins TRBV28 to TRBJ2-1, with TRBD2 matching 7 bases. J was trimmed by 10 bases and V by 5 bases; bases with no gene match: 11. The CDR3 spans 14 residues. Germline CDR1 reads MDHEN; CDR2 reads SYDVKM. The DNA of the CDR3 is TGTGCCAGCAGTCGGACTAGGTTGTCCTACGAGCAGTTCTTC. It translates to CASSRTRLSYEQFF.

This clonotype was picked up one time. The CDR3 spells CSVDPRVPNTEAFF. In nucleotides, the CDR3 is TGCAGCGTTGACCCCCGGGTGCCGAACACTGAAGCTTTCTTT. The genes are TRBV29-1 and TRBJ1-1; no clear D gene. The V end was cut by 3 bases, the J end by 1 base, with 12 bases between. The CDR3 spans 14 residues. From germline, CDR1 is SQVTM and CDR2 ANQGSEA.